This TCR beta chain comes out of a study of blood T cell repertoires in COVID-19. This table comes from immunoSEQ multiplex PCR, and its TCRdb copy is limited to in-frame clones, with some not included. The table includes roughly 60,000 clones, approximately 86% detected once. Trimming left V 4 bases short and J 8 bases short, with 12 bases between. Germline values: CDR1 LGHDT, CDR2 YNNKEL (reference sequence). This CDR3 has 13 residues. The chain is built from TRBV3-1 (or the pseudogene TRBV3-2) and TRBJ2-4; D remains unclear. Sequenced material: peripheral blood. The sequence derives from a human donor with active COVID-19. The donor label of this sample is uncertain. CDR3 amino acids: CASSPDPSDIQYF. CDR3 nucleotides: TGTGCCAGCAGCCCAGACCCTAGTGACATTCAGTACTTC.